Sequencing of this T cell receptor (beta chain) was carried out in a study of T cells after yellow fever vaccination. Study background: The SMART-Seq v4 Ultra Low Input method served to prepare the low-cell-number fractions. Findings and caveats of the study: A limited proportion of clonotypes was detected within both the CD4 and CD8 compartments.

By 5'RACE template switching, TCR cDNA was produced, with a universal primer site and UMIs added in the process. TCRdb reanalysed the 5' RACE reads using MiXCR and keeps one entry per CDR3 protein. The profile shows about 120,000 distinct CDR3 sequences, roughly 7.9% of them singletons. Germline CDR1 is ENHRY and CDR2 is SYGVKD. V dropped 6 bases and J dropped 4 bases, with 24 bases sitting between them. The CDR3 runs to 17 residues. This clonotype was picked up many times. Its antigen is unknown. Specimen: CD4+ T cells sorted from PBMCs, collected about 49 days after the first yellow fever vaccination. The chain links TRBV10-3 to TRBJ1-1; D might be TRBD1 (5 bases). This TCR was sampled from a man in his late teens or twenties who received the YFV17D yellow fever vaccine. This CDR3 reads CAIRTLTKAGRGTEAFF. CDR3 nucleotides: TGTGCCATCAGAACCCTGACAAAGGCAGGGCGCGGCACTGAAGCTTTCTTT.